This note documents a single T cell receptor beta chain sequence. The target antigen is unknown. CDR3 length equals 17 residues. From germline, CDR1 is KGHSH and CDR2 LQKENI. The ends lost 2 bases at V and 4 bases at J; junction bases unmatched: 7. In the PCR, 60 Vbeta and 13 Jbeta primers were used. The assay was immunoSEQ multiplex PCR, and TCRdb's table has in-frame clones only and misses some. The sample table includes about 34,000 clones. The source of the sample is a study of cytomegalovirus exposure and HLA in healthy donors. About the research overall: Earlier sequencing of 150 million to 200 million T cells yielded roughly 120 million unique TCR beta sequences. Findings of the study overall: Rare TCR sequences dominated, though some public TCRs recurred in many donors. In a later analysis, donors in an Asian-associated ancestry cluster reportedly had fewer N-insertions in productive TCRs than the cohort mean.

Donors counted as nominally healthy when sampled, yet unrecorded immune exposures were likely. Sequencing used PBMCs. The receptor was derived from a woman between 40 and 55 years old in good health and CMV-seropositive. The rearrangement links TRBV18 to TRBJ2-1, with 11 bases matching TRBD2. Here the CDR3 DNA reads TGTGCCAGCTCACCAGGGACTAGCGGCAAAATATACAATGAGCAGTTCTTC. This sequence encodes CASSPGTSGKIYNEQFF.